These T cell receptor beta chains were read from a single sample in a study of tumor-infiltrating lymphocytes in localized non-small cell lung cancer. Here immunoSEQ multiplex PCR was the method, and the copy in TCRdb shows in-frame clones only, minus some. The table lists thousands of clones, roughly 74% of them singletons. The sequenced sample consisted of lung tumor tissue. Every receptor here comes from a human donor with non-small cell lung cancer. CDR3s include the opening cysteine and the closing phenylalanine or tryptophan.

cdr3_aa v_call
CASSQRGGGVGEKLFF TRBV4-3
CASGTSGPYGYTF TRBV27
CASSFGGDTEAFF TRBV7-2
CASSLIGHVNEKLFF TRBV28
CASSQEGFLSNTIYF TRBV4-2
CASSLVANSVRPSSYNEQFF TRBV5-1
CASSLAANYGYTF TRBV5-6
CASSQDSGGYGYTF TRBV4-3
CASSQARGPNYTF TRBV14
CSVGGQLNTEAFF TRBV29-1
CASSLPGGSDGNTIYF TRBV5-1
CASSLGQFSGNTIYF TRBV5-4
CASSDTEKLFF TRBV11-2
CASSNDADQETQYF TRBV11-2
CASSPFGPYGYTF TRBV4-3
CASSEYGYDGYTF TRBV25-1
CAISPRGLAEFSGANVLTF TRBV10-3
CASSLGSHWETQYF TRBV5-1
CASSFPQGSNQPQHF TRBV19
CASSGGINREQYF TRBV5-6
CASSRTRGDEQFF TRBV7-2
CASSSDPSNTQYF TRBV5-1
CASSFGRGNQPQHF TRBV2
CASRNSGGAYNEQFF TRBV6-1
CASSHTGRVAGGDYNEQFF TRBV5-4
CASSLSGAMNTEAFF TRBV5-4
CASRGDEQFF TRBV6-6
CSASGNTIYF TRBV20-1
CASSLPMGSGNTIYF TRBV5-1
CASSLTSNYGYTF TRBV6-5
CASSQSTGETQYF TRBV4-2
CASSLELAGVDEQFF TRBV5-1
CASSYERNSPLHF TRBV6-5
CASSGTGWETQYF TRBV6-6
CASSLTGDGYTF TRBV27
CASSQGRANQPQHF TRBV23-1
CASSPWGGTEAFF TRBV7-6